This T cell receptor (beta chain) is from a study of identifying expanded T cells in peripheral blood. Findings and limits, study-wide: Variance in clone template counts between two-week samples significantly increased with total template count across all healthy donors.

Generated by immunoSEQ multiplex PCR, the TCRdb table keeps only in-frame clones and is missing some. The profile covers about 85,000 clones, with approximately 89% appearing a single time and 2.5% to 3% taken by the ten largest. Collection occurred without any documented infections or immune events in donors. The germline gives CDR1 LGHNA, CDR2 YNFKEQ. The CDR3 consists of 14 residues. V was clipped by 4 bases and J by 6 bases; unmatched bases: 6. Concerning this clone itself: Its antigen is unknown.

Sequencing used blood. The TCR was taken from a person aged 18 to 70 in good health. V usage is TRBV4-2 and J usage is TRBJ1-5; 7 nucleotides line up with TRBD1. DNA of the CDR3: TGTGCCAGCAGCCCAAGGACAGGTGGTCAGCCCCAGCATTTT. It encodes CASSPRTGGQPQHF.